A single sample gave rise to the 15 T cell receptor beta chains below, sequenced in a study of Graves' ophthalmopathy and Graves' hyperthyroidism. Amplification of TCR beta CDR3 regions used RNA transcripts. HTBI primers served in a first-round RT-PCR, which a second-round multiplex PCR followed. TCRdb fed the multiplex PCR reads into MiXCR, producing one record per CDR3 protein. The table has 200,000 to 250,000 distinct CDR3 sequences, approximately 29% seen once. Sequencing used peripheral blood. All receptors derive from a man aged 50 to 59 with Graves' ophthalmopathy.

At least ten counts were recorded for this clonotype. The chain recombines TRBV5-1 with TRBJ2-7, with 11 bases matching TRBD2. J was trimmed by 2 bases and V by 5 bases; bases with no gene match: 6. Germline V gene data show CDR1 as SGHRS and CDR2 as YFSETQ. This CDR3 is built from 15 residues. Here the CDR3 reads CASRITSGRTYEQYF. The CDR3 nucleotides read TGCGCCAGCAGGATAACTAGCGGGAGAACCTACGAGCAGTACTTC.

This clonotype was observed at least ten times. V gene TRBV7-9 combines with J gene TRBJ2-7; D is ambiguous. V lost 0 bases and J lost 0, with 15 bases in between. This CDR3 spans 17 amino acids. The V gene's germline CDR1 is SEHNR and CDR2 FQNEAQ (reference sequence). The CDR3 nucleotides read TGTGCCAGCAGCTTAGCAGCCTCAGCAAGGAGCTCCTACGAGCAGTACTTC. It yields the protein CASSLAASARSSYEQYF.

This clonotype was observed at least ten times. J is TRBJ1-1 and V is TRBV27; the D is unclear. The CDR3 is 13 residues long. Per the germline V gene, CDR1 is MNHEY and CDR2 is SMNVEV (reference sequence). Between the trimmed V and J ends, which lost 6 bases and 0 bases, there was a span of 8 bases. CDR3 in amino acids: CASRSFLNTEAFF. In DNA, the CDR3 is TGTGCCAGCAGATCCTTCCTGAACACTGAAGCTTTCTTT.

The chain joins TRBV6-2 or TRBV6-3 to TRBJ2-7, with D maybe TRBD2 (5 bases). V lost 4 bases and J lost 6, with 13 bases in between. The CDR3 has 13 amino acids. Germline loops: CDR1 MNHEY, CDR2 SVGEGT. The CDR3 loop reads CASSSTKEGEQYF. The CDR3 bases are TGTGCCAGCAGTTCTACGAAAGAGGGCGAGCAGTACTTC.

At least ten counts were recorded for this clonotype. The gene calls are TRBV28 and TRBJ2-3; no reliable D call. Deletions cut 6 bases from V and 5 bases from J, with 12 bases between. This CDR3 is built from 13 residues. Germline CDR1 and CDR2: MDHEN and SYDVKM. Here the CDR3 DNA reads TGTGCCAGCAGCCGCCAGAGTCGAGATACGCAGTATTTT. It translates to CASSRQSRDTQYF.

Ten or more counts support this clonotype. The rearrangement joins TRBV28 to TRBJ2-2, with D perhaps given as TRBD1 or TRBD2 (5 bases each). The V end was cut by 3 bases, the J end by 0 bases, with 5 bases between. Per germline, CDR1 MDHEN and CDR2 SYDVKM. This CDR3 is built from 14 residues. The CDR3, as DNA: TGTGCCAGCAGTTTGGGGGCGAACACCGGGGAGCTGTTTTTT. Protein product: CASSLGANTGELFF.

This clonotype was recorded once. The V call is TRBV7-3, the J call TRBJ1-1, with a possible D match to TRBD1 (5 bases). The V gene's germline CDR1 is SGHTA and CDR2 FQGTGA. The CDR3 is 13 residues long. With 5 bases removed from V and 5 bases from J, the gap between germline ends came to 12 bases. CDR3 DNA sequence: TGTGCCAGCAGCACCGTCGGGGGTACTGAAGCTTTCTTT. It codes for CASSTVGGTEAFF.

J is TRBJ1-1 and V is TRBV29-1, with 8 bases aligning to TRBD1. The trim removed 3 bases at V and 6 bases at J, leaving 15 bases unmatched. The CDR3 length is 16 residues. Germline V gene data show CDR1 as SQVTM and CDR2 as ANQGSEA. CDR3 region: CSVDRGRGRPGAEAFF. The CDR3 DNA is TGCAGCGTTGACAGGGGCAGGGGGCGCCCGGGTGCTGAAGCTTTCTTT.

This clonotype has ten or more counts. The rearrangement uses TRBV28 and TRBJ2-5; D unclear. With 5 bases removed from V and 5 bases from J, the gap between germline ends came to 6 bases. The CDR3 length is 11 residues. From germline, CDR1 is MDHEN and CDR2 SYDVKM. Here the CDR3 reads CASSPRETQYF. The CDR3 region has the DNA TGTGCCAGCAGTCCGCGGGAGACCCAGTACTTC.

This clonotype was observed at least ten times. The J gene is TRBJ1-1, the V gene TRBV29-1; D is possibly TRBD1 (6 bases). This CDR3 is 12 amino acids long. Germline lookup yields CDR1 SQVTM and CDR2 ANQGSEA. The V end lost 7 bases, the J end lost 2 bases, and 11 bases lay between the germline ends. The CDR3 region has the DNA TGCAGCGGAGGGGGGGGAAACACTGAAGCTTTCTTT. Amino acids: CSGGGGNTEAFF.

This clonotype has a count of ten or more. This chain uses TRBV29-1 with TRBJ1-2; D ambiguous. This CDR3 region has 10 residues. Germline-derived CDR1 and CDR2 are SQVTM and ANQGSEA. Trimming shortened V by 1 base and J by 6 bases, and 3 bases separated the two germline ends. CDR3 nucleotide sequence: TGCAGCGTTGAAGTTGATGGCTACACCTTC. It encodes CSVEVDGYTF.

This clonotype was found many times. This sequence joins TRBV4-1 and TRBJ1-5; D remains ambiguous. With 4 bases removed from V and 3 bases from J, the gap between germline ends came to 7 bases. Germline CDR1 reads MGHRA; CDR2 reads YSYEKL. This CDR3 has 13 amino acids. CDR3 sequence: CASSLEDNQPQHF. CDR3 coding DNA: TGCGCCAGCAGCCTAGAGGACAATCAGCCCCAGCATTTT.

This clonotype has at least ten counts. The V call is TRBV27, the J call TRBJ2-2; D is uncertain. CDR1 is MNHEY, CDR2 SMNVEV, per germline (reference sequence). CDR3 length: 14 residues. V shed 2 bases and J shed 5 bases, with 9 bases lying between them. CDR3 bases: TGTGCCAGCAGTTTAAGACCGAGAACCGGGGAGCTGTTTTTT. Amino acid sequence: CASSLRPRTGELFF.

The rearrangement links TRBV15 to TRBJ1-2, with D maybe TRBD1 (6 bases). The CDR3 is made up of 14 amino acids. The V end lost 5 bases, the J end lost 5 bases, and 15 bases lay between the germline ends. The germline V gene has CDR1 LNHNV and CDR2 YYDKDF (reference sequence). The CDR3 coding sequence is TGTGCCACCAGCGCTCGGACAGAACCATATGGCTACACCTTC. Its protein is CATSARTEPYGYTF. The variable domain in full, with the rest retrieved from reference TRBV15 and TRBJ1-2, is DAMVIQNPRYQVTQFGKPVTLSCSQTLNHNVMYWYQQKSSQAPKLLFHYYDKDFNNEADTPDNFQSRRPNTSFCFLDIRSPGLGDTAMYLCATSARTEPYGYTFGSGTRLTVV.

This clonotype was detected ten times or more. The chain links TRBV20-1 to TRBJ1-2; D is uncertain. V lost 3 bases and J 5 bases, leaving 7 bases between the germline ends. Germline CDR1 reads DFQATT; CDR2 reads SNEGSKA (reference sequence). This CDR3 contains 11 residues. The CDR3 protein is CSASKDYGYTF. The CDR3 DNA is TGCAGTGCTAGTAAGGATTATGGCTACACCTTC.